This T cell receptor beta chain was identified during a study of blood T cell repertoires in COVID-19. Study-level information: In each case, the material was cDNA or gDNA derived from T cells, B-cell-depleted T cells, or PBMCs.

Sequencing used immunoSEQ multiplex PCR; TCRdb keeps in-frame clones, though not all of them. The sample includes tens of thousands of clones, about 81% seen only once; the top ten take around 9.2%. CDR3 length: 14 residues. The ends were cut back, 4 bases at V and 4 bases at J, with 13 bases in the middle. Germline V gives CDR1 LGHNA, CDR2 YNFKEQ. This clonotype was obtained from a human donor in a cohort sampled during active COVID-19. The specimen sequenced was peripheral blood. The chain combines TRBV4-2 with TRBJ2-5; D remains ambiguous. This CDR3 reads CASSPSLKPETQYF. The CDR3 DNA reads TGTGCCAGCAGCCCCTCCCTTAAGCCAGAGACCCAGTACTTC.